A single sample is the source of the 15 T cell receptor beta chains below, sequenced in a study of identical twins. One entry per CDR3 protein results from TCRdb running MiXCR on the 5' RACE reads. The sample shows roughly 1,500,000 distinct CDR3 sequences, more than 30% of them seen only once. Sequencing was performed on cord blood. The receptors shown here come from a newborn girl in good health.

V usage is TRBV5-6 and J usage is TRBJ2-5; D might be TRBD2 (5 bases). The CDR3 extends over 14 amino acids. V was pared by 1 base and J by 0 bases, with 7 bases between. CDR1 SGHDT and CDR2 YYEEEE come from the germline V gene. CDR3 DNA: TGTGCCAGCAGCTTGCCTAGCAACCAAGAGACCCAGTACTTC. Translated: CASSLPSNQETQYF.

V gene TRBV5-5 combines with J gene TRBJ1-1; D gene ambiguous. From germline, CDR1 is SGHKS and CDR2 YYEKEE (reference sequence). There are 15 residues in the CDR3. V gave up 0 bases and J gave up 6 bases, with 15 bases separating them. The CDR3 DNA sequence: TGTGCCAGCAGCTTGGGTCCCTCCCTCACCCCTGAAGCTTTCTTT. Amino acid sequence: CASSLGPSLTPEAFF.

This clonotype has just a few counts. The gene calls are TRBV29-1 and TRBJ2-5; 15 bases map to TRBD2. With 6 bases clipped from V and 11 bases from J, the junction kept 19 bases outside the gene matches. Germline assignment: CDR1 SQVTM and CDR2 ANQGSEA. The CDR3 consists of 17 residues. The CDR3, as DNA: TGCAGCGTACGGACTAGCGGGAGGGCCGGTCGGGACAATGAGCAGTACTTC. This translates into CSVRTSGRAGRDNEQYF.

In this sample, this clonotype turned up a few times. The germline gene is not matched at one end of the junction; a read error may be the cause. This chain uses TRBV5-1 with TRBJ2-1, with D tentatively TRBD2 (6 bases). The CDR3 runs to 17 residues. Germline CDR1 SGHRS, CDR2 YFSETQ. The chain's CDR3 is CASSLGPPLAPYNEQFF. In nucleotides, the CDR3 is TGCGCCAGCAGTTTGGGGCCCCCACTAGCACCCTACAATGAGCAGTTCTTC.

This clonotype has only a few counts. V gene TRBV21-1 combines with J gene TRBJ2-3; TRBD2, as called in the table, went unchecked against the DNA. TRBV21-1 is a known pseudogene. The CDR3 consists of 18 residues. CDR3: CASSLGTSGRKGTDTQYF. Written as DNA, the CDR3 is TGTGCCAGCAGCCTGGGGACTAGCGGGAGGAAGGGCACAGATACGCAGTATTTT.

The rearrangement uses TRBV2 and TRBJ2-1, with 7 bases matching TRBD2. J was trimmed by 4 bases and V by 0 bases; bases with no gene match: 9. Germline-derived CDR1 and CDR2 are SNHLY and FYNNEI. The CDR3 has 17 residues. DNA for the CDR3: TGTGCCAGCAGTGAAGCGGGGGGACTAACTTATTACAATGAGCAGTTCTTC. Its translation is CASSEAGGLTYYNEQFF. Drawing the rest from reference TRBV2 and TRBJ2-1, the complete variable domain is EPEVTQTPSHQVTQMGQEVILRCVPISNHLYFYWYRQILGQKVEFLVSFYNNEISEKSEIFDDQFSVERPDGSNFTLKIRSTKLEDSAMYFCASSEAGGLTYYNEQFFGPGTRLTVL.

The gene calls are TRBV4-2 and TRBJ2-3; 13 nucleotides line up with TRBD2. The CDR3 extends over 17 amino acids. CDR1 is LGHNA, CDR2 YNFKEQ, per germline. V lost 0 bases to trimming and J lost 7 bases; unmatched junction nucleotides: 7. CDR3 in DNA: TGTGCCAGCAGCCAAGAGCGGACTAGCGGGGGTTCAAATACGCAGTATTTT. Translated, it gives CASSQERTSGGSNTQYF.

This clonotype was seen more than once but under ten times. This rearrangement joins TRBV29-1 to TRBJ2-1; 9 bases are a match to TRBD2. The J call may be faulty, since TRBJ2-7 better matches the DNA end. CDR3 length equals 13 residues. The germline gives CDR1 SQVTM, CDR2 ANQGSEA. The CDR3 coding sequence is TGCAGCGCCGCGGGAGGGGCCGACAATGAGCAGTACTTC. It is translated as CSAAGGADNEQYF.

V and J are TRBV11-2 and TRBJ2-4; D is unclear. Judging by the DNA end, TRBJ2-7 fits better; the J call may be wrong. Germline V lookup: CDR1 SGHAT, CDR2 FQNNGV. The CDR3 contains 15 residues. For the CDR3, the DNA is TGTGCCAGCAGCTTATCCTCCGGCGGTACCTACGAGCAGTACTTC. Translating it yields CASSLSSGGTYEQYF.

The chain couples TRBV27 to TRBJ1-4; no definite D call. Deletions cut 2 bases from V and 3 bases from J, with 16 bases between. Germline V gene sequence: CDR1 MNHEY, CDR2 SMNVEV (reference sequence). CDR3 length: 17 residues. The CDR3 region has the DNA TGTGCCAGCAGTTTAGGGCCCCCGGGAAGGGCTAATGAAAAACTGTTTTTT. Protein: CASSLGPPGRANEKLFF.

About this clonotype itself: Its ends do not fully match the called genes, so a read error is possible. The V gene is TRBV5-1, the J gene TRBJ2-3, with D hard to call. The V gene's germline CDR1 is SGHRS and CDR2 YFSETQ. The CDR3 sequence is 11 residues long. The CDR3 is CASSFADTRYF. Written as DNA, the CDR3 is TGCGCCAGCAGCTTCGCAGATACGCGGTATTTT.

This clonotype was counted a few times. The CDR3 DNA sequence: TGTGCCAGCAGCTTGGCCCTCTGGGTAAATCAGCCCCAGCATTTT. Protein: CASSLALWVNQPQHF. The V gene is TRBV5-8, the J gene TRBJ1-5; D remains ambiguous. V was pared by 0 bases and J by 4 bases, with 11 bases between. CDR1 SGHTS and CDR2 YDEGEE come from the germline V gene. This CDR3 is built from 15 residues.

CDR3 DNA: TGCAGCGTTGAGGTTAGCGGGGCTTCCTGGGAGCGGTACTTC. Translation gives CSVEVSGASWERYF. The chain employs TRBV29-1 and TRBJ2-5; 8 positions agree with TRBD2. Trimming at V came to 3 bases and at J to 13 bases, leaving 16 bases not matched to a gene. Per germline, CDR1 SQVTM and CDR2 ANQGSEA. The CDR3 length is 14 residues. Together with reference TRBV29-1 and TRBJ2-5, the CDR3 gives the full variable domain: SAVISQKPSRDICQRGTSLTIQCQVDSQVTMMFWYRQQPGQSLTLIATANQGSEATYESGFVIDKFPISRPNLTFSTLTVSNMSPEDSSIYLCSVEVSGASWERYFGPGTRLLVL.

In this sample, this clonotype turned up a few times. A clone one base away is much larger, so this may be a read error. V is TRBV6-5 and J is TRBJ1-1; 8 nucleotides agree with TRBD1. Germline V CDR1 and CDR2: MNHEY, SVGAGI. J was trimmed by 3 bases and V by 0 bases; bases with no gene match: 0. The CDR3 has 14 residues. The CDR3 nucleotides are TGTGCCAGCAGTTACTCGACAGGGGACACTGAAGCTTTCTTT. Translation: CASSYSTGDTEAFF.

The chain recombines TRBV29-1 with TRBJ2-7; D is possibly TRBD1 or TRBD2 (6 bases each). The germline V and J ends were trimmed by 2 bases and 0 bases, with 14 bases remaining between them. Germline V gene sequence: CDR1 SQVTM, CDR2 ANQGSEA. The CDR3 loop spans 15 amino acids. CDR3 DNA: TGCAGCGTTGAATTAGGGGGGAATATCTCCTACGAGCAGTACTTC. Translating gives CSVELGGNISYEQYF.